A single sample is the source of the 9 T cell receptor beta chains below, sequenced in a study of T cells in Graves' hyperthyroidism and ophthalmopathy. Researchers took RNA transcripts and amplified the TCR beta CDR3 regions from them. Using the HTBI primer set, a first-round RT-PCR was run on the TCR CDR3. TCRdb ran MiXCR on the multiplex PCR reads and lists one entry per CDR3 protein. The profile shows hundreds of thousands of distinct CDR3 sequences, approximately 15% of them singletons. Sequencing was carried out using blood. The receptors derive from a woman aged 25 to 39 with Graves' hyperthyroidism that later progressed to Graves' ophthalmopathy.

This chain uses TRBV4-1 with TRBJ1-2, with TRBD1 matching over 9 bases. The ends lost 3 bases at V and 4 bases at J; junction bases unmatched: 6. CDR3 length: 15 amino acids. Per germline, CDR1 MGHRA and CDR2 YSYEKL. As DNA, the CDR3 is TGCGCCAGCAGCCATGACAGGGGGGAGAGCTATGGCTACACCTTC. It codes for CASSHDRGESYGYTF.

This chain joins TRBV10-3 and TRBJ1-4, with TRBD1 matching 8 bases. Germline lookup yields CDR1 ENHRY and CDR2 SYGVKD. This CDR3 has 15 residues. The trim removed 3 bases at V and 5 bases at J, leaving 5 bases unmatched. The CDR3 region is CAISDPQGGNEKLFF. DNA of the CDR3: TGTGCCATCAGTGACCCACAGGGGGGGAATGAAAAACTGTTTTTT.

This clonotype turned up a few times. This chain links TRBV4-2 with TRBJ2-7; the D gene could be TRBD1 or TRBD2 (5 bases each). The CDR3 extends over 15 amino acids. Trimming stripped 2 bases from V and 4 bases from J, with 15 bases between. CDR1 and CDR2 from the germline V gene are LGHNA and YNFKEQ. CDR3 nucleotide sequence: TGTGCCAGCAGCCAATTCCCCGGGGACCTATACGAGCAGTACTTC. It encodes CASSQFPGDLYEQYF.

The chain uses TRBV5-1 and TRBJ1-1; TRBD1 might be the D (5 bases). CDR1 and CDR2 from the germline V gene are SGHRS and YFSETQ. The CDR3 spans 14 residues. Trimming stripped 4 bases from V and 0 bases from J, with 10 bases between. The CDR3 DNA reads TGCGCCAGCAGCCAAGGGGTGCTGAACACTGAAGCTTTCTTT. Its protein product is CASSQGVLNTEAFF. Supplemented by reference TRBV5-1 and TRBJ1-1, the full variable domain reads KAGVTQTPRYLIKTRGQQVTLSCSPISGHRSVSWYQQTPGQGLQFLFEYFSETQRNKGNFPGRFSGRQFSNSRSEMNVSTLELGDSALYLCASSQGVLNTEAFFGQGTRLTVV.

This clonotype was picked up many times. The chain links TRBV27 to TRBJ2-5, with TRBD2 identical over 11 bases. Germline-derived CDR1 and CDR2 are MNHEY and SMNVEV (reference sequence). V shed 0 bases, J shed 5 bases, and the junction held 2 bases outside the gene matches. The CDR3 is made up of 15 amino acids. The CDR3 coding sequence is TGTGCCAGCAGTTTATCGCCTAGCGGGAGGGAGACCCAGTACTTC. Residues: CASSLSPSGRETQYF.

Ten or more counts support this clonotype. DNA for the CDR3: TGTGCCAGCTCACGACCCGAAGATACGCAGTATTTT. Protein product: CASSRPEDTQYF. The rearrangement joins TRBV18 to TRBJ2-3; no clear D gene. This CDR3 has 12 amino acids. V dropped 4 bases and J dropped 5 bases, with 7 bases sitting between them. In germline, CDR1 is KGHSH, CDR2 LQKENI.

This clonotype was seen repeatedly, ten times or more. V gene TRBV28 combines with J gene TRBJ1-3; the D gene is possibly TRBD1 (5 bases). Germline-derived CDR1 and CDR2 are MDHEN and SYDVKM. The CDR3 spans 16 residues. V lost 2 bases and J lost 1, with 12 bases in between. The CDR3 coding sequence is TGTGCCAGCAGTTTACCCCGGGACGTTTCTGGAAACACCATATATTTT. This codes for CASSLPRDVSGNTIYF.

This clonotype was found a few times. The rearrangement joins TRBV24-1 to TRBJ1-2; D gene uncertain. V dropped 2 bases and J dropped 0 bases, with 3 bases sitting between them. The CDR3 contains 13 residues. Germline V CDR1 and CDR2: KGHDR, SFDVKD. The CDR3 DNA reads TGTGCCACCAGTGATTACACTAACTATGGCTACACCTTC. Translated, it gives CATSDYTNYGYTF.

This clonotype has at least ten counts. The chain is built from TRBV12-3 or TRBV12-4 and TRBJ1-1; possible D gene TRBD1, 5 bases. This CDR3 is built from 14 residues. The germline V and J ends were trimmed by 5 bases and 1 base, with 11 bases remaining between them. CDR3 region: CASSPNTGNTEAFF. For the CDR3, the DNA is TGTGCCAGCAGTCCTAACACAGGGAACACTGAAGCTTTCTTT.